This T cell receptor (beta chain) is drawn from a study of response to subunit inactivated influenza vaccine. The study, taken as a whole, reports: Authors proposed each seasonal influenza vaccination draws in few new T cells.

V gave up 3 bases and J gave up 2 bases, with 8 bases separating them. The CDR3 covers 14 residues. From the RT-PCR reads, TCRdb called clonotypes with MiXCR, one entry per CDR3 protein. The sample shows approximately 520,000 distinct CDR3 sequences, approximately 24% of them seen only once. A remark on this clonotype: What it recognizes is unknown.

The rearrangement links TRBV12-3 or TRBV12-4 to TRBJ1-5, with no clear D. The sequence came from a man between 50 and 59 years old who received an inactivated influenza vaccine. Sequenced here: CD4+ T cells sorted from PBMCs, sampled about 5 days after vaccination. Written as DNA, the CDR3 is TGTGCCAGCAGTTTCCTCGGGCGCAATCAGCCCCAGCATTTT. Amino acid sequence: CASSFLGRNQPQHF.